Detailed here is one TCR beta chain. Treatment given: about 20 received Ad26.COV2.S at low or high dose, single or two shots; roughly five received placebo; per-sample allocation not given. Day 63 after the first vaccine or placebo injection was the time point for sampling. The data were obtained in a study of Ad26.COV2.S vaccination and SARS-CoV-2 variants. V lost 7 bases, J lost 2 bases, and 17 bases lay in between. Looked up from germline, CDR1 is SNHLY and CDR2 is FYNNEI. The CDR3 loop spans 15 amino acids. TCRdb's copy holds only in-frame clones and misses some; the assay was immunoSEQ multiplex PCR. Of roughly 400,000 clones listed, about 88% are singletons.

The origin of this receptor is a person aged 18 to 59 who received the Ad26.COV2.S COVID-19 vaccine or a placebo. The sample was peripheral blood, taken in a trial of Ad26.COV2.S vaccine versus placebo. The rearrangement joins TRBV2 to TRBJ1-1; tentative D call: TRBD1 (6 bases). The CDR3 region has the DNA TGTGCCAGCACCCCGGGGGGGCAGCTAAACACTGAAGCTTTCTTT. Protein sequence: CASTPGGQLNTEAFF.